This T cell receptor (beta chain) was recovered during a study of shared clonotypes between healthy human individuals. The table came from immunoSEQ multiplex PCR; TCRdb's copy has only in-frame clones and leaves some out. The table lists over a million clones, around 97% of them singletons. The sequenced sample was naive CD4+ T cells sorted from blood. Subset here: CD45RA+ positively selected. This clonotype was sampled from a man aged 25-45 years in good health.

The CDR3 loop reads CASSPHTGALPPYEQYF. The CDR3 nucleotides read TGTGCCAGCAGCCCACACACAGGGGCCCTCCCCCCCTACGAGCAGTACTTC. This sequence joins TRBV9 and TRBJ2-7; 7 nucleotides line up with TRBD1. Unmatched junction bases numbered 15, after V lost 4 bases and J lost 2 bases. The germline V gene has CDR1 SGDLS and CDR2 YYNGEE. The CDR3 totals 17 residues.